Listed below are T cell receptor beta chains from one sample, sequenced in a study of response to subunit inactivated influenza vaccine. MiXCR, run by TCRdb on the RT-PCR reads, gives a single entry per CDR3 protein. The table records some 500,000 distinct CDR3 sequences, approximately 12% of them present only once. Source: PBMCs from blood, taken 40 to 50 days after vaccination. The receptor source for this set is a man in his fifties who received an inactivated influenza vaccine. CDR3s leave out the opening cysteine and the closing phenylalanine or tryptophan. The order of the fields is V gene, J gene, CDR3 protein.

V: TRBV24-1
J: TRBJ2-3
CDR3: ATSDQTSGSTDTQY

V: TRBV5-1
J: TRBJ2-3
CDR3: ASSLVAGVPDTQY

V: TRBV10-3
J: TRBJ1-4
CDR3: AISSSGVGTNEKLF

V: TRBV12-3/TRBV12-4
J: TRBJ2-1
CDR3: ASTRRVFAYNEQF

V: TRBV7-9
J: TRBJ2-7
CDR3: ASTAGTSYEQY

V: TRBV28
J: TRBJ1-2
CDR3: ASSFPGSVSYGYT

V: TRBV12-3/TRBV12-4
J: TRBJ1-1
CDR3: ASSPRIDTEAF

V: TRBV6-1
J: TRBJ1-2
CDR3: ASSEEVGIAGYT

V: TRBV20-1
J: TRBJ2-1
CDR3: SARAQRNNEQF

V: TRBV12-3/TRBV12-4
J: TRBJ2-4
CDR3: ARCPGPLKRAKNIQY

V: TRBV4-1
J: TRBJ2-3
CDR3: ASSPLSADTQY

V: TRBV7-2
J: TRBJ2-1
CDR3: ASSPAGSGVIQF

V: TRBV28
J: TRBJ1-5
CDR3: ASSSWTGNQPQH

V: TRBV20-1
J: TRBJ1-3
CDR3: CARQEKTGTGNTIY

V: TRBV7-6
J: TRBJ2-2
CDR3: ASSPTITGELF

V: TRBV18
J: TRBJ2-2
CDR3: ASSPPMRAGELF

V: TRBV6-1
J: TRBJ2-3
CDR3: ASSPSGTGRTDTQY

V: TRBV20-1
J: TRBJ2-7
CDR3: SAIPGTGTHTYEQY

V: TRBV20-1
J: TRBJ2-2
CDR3: SAVDPTTGELF

V: TRBV6-2/TRBV6-3
J: TRBJ2-1
CDR3: ASSYSPSGSSNEQF

V: TRBV5-1
J: TRBJ2-1
CDR3: ASSLEGGINNEQF

V: TRBV5-5
J: TRBJ2-2
CDR3: ASSLAESGELF

V: TRBV7-3
J: TRBJ2-1
CDR3: ASSLDGRRYNEQF

V: TRBV6-5
J: TRBJ2-2
CDR3: ASSYSSGGASNTGELF

V: TRBV12-3/TRBV12-4
J: TRBJ2-5
CDR3: ASSFRETQY

V: TRBV11-3
J: TRBJ2-1
CDR3: ASSLDGTTRDVEQF

V: TRBV12-3/TRBV12-4
J: TRBJ1-5
CDR3: ASTQKGRGGNQPQH

V: TRBV12-3/TRBV12-4
J: TRBJ2-1
CDR3: ASSPTSGGAGNEQF

V: TRBV9
J: TRBJ2-2
CDR3: ASSFTNTGELF

V: TRBV20-1
J: TRBJ2-7
CDR3: SARAGGSYEQY

V: TRBV20-1
J: TRBJ1-1
CDR3: SARDPSTGSTEAF

V: TRBV7-9
J: TRBJ2-5
CDR3: ASSLEEFRETQY

V: TRBV7-8
J: TRBJ2-7
CDR3: ASSRGTSGSRYEQY

V: TRBV12-3/TRBV12-4
J: TRBJ2-1
CDR3: ASSGEGVNEQF

V: TRBV3-1
J: TRBJ2-1
CDR3: AFSHGGRGSSYNEQF

V: TRBV20-1
J: TRBJ2-7
CDR3: SATSSNRDDEQY

V: TRBV9
J: TRBJ2-1
CDR3: ASSGEGASYNEQF

V: TRBV29-1
J: TRBJ2-5
CDR3: SAGGGSGETQY

V: TRBV7-9
J: TRBJ2-6
CDR3: ASSSVAPIQANVLT

V: TRBV7-9
J: TRBJ1-2
CDR3: ASSLANWIWT

V: TRBV5-6
J: TRBJ2-3
CDR3: ASSLFSRTDTQY

V: TRBV10-3
J: TRBJ2-7
CDR3: AISESGGQSREQY

V: TRBV20-1
J: TRBJ2-1
CDR3: SARGGTSGSWRNEQF

V: TRBV20-1
J: TRBJ2-6
CDR3: SASGSSGGANVLT

V: TRBV7-8
J: TRBJ2-7
CDR3: ASSRPGGTTYEQY

V: TRBV15
J: TRBJ2-2
CDR3: ATSREGLGRAHTGELF

V: TRBV20-1
J: TRBJ2-1
CDR3: SARDAHRGGRGNEQF

V: TRBV12-3/TRBV12-4
J: TRBJ2-7
CDR3: ASSLYEIWGTGAYEQY

V: TRBV12-3/TRBV12-4
J: TRBJ2-1
CDR3: ASSFNGGSNNEQF